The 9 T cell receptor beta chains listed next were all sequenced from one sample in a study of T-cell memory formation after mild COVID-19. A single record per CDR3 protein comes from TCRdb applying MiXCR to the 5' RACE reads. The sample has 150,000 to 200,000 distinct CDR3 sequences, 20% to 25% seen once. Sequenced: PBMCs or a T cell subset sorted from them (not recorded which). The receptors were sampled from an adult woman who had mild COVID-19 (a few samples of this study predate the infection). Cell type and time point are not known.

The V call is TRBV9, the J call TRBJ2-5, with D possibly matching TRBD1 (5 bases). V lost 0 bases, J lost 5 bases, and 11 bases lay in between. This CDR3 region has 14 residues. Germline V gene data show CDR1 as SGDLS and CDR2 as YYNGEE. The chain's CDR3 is CASSVDAGMETQYF. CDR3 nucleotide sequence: TGTGCCAGCAGCGTAGATGCAGGGATGGAGACCCAGTACTTC.

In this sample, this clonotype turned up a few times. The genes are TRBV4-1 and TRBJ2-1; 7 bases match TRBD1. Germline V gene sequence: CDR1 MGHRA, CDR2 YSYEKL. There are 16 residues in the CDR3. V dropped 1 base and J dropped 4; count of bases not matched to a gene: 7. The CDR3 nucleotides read TGCGCCAGCAGCCAAGGAGACAGGGTCGTATACAATGAGCAGTTCTTC. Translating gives CASSQGDRVVYNEQFF.

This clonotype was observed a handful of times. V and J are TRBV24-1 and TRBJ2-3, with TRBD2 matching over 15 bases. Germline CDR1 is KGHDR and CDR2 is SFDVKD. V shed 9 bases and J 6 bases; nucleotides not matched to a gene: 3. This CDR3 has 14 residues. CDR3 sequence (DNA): TGTGCCACCGGCGGGACTAGCGGGGGGGATACGCAGTATTTT. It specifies CATGGTSGGDTQYF.

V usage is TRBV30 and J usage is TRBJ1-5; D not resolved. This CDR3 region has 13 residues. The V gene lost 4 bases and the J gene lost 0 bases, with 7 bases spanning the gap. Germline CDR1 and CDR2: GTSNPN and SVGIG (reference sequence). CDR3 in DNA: TGTGCCTGGACGGACGATAGCAATCAGCCCCAGCATTTT. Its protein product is CAWTDDSNQPQHF.

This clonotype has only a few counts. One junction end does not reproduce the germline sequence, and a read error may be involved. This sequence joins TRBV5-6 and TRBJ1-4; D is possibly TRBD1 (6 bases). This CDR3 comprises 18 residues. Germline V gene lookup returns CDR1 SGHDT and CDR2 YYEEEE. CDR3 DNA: TGTGCCAGCAGCTTGGCCGGGGCAGCCGGGACAACAAATGAAAAACTGTTTTTT. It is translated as CASSLAGAAGTTNEKLFF.

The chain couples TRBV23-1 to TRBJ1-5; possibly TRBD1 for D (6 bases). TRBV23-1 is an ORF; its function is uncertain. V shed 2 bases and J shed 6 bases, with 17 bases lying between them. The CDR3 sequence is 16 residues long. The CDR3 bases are TGCGCCAGCAGTCAACCACTACAGGGAAAACTTCAGCCCCAGCATTTT. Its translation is CASSQPLQGKLQPQHF.

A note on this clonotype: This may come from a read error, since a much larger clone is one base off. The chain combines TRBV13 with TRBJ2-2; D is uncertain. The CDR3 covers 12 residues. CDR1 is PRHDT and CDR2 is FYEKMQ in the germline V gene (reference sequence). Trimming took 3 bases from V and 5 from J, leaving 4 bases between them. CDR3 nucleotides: TGTGCCAGCAGCTTCGGGACCGGGGAGCTGTTTTTT. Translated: CASSFGTGELFF.

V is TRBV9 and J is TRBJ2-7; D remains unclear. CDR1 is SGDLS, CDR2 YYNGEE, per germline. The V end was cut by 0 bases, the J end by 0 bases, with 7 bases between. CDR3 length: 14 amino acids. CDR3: CASSVAQYSYEQYF. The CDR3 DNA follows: TGTGCCAGCAGCGTAGCACAGTACTCCTACGAGCAGTACTTC.

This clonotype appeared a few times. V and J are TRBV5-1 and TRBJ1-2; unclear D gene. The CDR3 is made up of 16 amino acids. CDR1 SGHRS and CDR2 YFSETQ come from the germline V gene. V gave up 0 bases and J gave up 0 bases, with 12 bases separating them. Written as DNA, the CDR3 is TGCGCCAGCAGCTTGGGAGAAAGGTCAGCTAACTATGGCTACACCTTC. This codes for CASSLGERSANYGYTF.